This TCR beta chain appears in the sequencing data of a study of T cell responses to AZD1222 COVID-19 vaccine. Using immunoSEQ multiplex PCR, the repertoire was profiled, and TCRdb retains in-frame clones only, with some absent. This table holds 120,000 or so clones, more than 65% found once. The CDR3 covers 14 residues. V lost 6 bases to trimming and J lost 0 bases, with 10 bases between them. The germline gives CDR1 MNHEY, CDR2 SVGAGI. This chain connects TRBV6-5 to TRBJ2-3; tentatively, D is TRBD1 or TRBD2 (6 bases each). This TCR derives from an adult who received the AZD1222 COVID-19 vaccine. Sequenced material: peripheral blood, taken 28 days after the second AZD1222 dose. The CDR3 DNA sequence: TGTGCCAGCAGCCGGGGGCCAAGCACAGATACGCAGTATTTT. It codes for CASSRGPSTDTQYF.